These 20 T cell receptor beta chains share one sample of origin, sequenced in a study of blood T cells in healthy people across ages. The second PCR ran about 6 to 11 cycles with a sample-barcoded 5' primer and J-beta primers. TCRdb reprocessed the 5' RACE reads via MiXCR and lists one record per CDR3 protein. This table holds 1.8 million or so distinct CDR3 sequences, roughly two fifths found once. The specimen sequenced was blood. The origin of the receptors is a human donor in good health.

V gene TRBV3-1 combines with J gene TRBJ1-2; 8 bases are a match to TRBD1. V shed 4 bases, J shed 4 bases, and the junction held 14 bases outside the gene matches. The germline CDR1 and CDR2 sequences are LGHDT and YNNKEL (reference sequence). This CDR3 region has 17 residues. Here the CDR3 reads CASSPLTGANWGYGYTF. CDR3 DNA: TGTGCCAGCAGCCCCCTGACAGGGGCGAATTGGGGCTATGGCTACACCTTC.

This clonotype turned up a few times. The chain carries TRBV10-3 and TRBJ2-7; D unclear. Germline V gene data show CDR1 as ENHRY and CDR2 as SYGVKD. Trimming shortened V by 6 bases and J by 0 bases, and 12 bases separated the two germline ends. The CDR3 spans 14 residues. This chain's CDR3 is CAIRPGPSSYEQYF. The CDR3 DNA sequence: TGTGCCATCAGACCCGGCCCTAGCTCCTACGAGCAGTACTTC.

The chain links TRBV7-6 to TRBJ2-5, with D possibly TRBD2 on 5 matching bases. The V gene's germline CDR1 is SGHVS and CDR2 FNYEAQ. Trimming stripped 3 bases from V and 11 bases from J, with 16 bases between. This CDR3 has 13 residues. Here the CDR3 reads CASSFGPEREQYF. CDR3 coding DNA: TGTGCCAGCAGCTTTGGCCCGGAAAGGGAGCAGTACTTC.

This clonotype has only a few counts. The DNA for the CDR3 is TGTGCCAGCTCACCATGGGGATACAATCAGCCCCAGCATTTT. Translated, it gives CASSPWGYNQPQHF. J is TRBJ1-5 and V is TRBV18, with D uncertain. Trimming pared 2 bases from V and 3 bases from J, leaving 8 bases between. This CDR3 has 14 amino acids. The germline CDR1 and CDR2 sequences are KGHSH and LQKENI.

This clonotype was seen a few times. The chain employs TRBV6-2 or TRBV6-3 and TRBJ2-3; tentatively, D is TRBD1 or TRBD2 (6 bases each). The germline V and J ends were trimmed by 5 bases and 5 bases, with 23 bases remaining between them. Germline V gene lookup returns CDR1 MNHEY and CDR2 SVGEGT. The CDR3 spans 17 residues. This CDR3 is CASSIREGGEIKDTQYF. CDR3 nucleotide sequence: TGTGCCAGCAGTATTCGTGAGGGGGGCGAAATCAAAGATACGCAGTATTTT.

The CDR3 here is CASTRGAVGNTEAFF. For the CDR3, the DNA is TGTGCCAGCACCCGGGGGGCGGTTGGGAACACTGAAGCTTTCTTT. The chain combines TRBV6-5 with TRBJ1-1; TRBD1 is a possible D gene (6 bases). With 7 bases removed from V and 1 base from J, the gap between germline ends came to 16 bases. Germline CDR1 MNHEY, CDR2 SVGAGI. This CDR3 is 15 amino acids long.

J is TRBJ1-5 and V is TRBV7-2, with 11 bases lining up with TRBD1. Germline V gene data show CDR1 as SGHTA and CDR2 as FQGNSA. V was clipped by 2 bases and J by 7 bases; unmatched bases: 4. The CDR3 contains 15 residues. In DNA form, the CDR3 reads TGTGCCAGCAGCTTACGGGGACAGGGGGTCCAGCCCCAGCATTTT. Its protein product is CASSLRGQGVQPQHF.

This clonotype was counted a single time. The CDR3 DNA follows: TGTGCCAGCAGTGAAGGAACAGCCGCTGAAGCTTTCTTT. Translation gives CASSEGTAAEAFF. The V call is TRBV2, the J call TRBJ1-1; D is unclear. Germline V gene sequence: CDR1 SNHLY, CDR2 FYNNEI. This CDR3 contains 13 residues. V lost 1 base and J lost 6, with 9 bases in between.

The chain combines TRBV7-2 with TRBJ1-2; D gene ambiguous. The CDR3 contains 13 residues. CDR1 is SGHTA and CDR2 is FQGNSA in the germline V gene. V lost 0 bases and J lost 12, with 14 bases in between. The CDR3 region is CASSLALGPLNTF. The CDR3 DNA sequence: TGTGCCAGCAGCTTAGCGCTAGGGCCGCTTAACACCTTC.

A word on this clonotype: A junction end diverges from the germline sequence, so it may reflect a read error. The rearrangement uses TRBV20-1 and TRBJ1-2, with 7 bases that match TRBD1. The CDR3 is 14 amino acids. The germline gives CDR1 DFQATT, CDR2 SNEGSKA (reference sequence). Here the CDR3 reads CSVREPTGIYGYTF. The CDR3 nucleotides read TGCAGTGTTAGAGAGCCGACAGGGATCTATGGCTACACCTTC.

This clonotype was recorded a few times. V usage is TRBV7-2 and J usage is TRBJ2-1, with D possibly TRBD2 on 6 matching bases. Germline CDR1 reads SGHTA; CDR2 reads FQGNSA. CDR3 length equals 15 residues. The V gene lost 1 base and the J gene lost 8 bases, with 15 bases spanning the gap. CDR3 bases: TGTGCCAGCAGCTTAGTGTTGGGGCCGGGGGATGAGCAGTTCTTC. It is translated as CASSLVLGPGDEQFF.

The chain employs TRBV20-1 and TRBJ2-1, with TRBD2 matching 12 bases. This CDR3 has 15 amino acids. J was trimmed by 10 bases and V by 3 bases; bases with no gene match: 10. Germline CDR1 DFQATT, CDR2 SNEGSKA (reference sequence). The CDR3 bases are TGCAGTGCTAGCCAGGCTAGCGGGGGGGCGAGAGAGCAGTTCTTC. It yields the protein CSASQASGGAREQFF.

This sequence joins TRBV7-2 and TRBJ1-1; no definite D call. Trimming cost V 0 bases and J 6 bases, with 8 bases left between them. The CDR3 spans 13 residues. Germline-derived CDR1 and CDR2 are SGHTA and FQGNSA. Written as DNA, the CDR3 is TGTGCCAGCAGCTTAGCTGGGAGTTCTGAAGCTTTCTTT. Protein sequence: CASSLAGSSEAFF.

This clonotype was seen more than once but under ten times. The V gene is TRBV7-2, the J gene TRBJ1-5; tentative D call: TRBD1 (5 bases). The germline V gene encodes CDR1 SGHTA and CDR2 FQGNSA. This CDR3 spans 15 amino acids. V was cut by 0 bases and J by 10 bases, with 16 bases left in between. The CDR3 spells CASSLAGAARTPQHF. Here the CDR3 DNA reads TGTGCCAGCAGCTTAGCAGGGGCGGCCCGCACACCCCAGCATTTT. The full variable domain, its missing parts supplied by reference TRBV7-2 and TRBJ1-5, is GAGVSQSPSNKVTEKGKDVELRCDPISGHTALYWYRQSLGQGLEFLIYFQGNSAPDKSGLPSDRFSAERTGGSVSTLTIQRTQQEDSAVYLCASSLAGAARTPQHFGDGTRLSIL.

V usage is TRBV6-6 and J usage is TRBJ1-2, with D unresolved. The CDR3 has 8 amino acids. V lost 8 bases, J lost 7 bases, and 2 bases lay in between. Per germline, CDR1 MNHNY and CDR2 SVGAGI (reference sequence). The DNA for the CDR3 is TGTGCCAGCGCTGGCTACACCTTC. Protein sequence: CASAGYTF.

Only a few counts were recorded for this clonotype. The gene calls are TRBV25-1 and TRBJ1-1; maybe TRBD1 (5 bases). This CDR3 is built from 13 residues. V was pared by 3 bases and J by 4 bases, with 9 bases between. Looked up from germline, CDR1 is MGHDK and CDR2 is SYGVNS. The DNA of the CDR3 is TGTGCCAGCAGTGAGGGGGGTAGCACTGAAGCTTTCTTT. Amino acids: CASSEGGSTEAFF.

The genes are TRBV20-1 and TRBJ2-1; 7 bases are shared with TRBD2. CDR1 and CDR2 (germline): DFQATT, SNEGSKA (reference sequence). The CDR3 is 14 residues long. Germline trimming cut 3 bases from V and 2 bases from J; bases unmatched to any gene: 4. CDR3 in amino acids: CSASPAGPYNEQFF. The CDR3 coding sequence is TGCAGTGCTAGTCCAGCGGGACCCTACAATGAGCAGTTCTTC.

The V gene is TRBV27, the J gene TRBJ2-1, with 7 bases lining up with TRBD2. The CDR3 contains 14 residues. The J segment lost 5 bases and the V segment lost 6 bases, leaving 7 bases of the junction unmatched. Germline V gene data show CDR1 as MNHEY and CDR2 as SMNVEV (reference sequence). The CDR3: CASRGGISDNEQFF. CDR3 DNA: TGTGCCAGCAGGGGAGGGATAAGCGACAATGAGCAGTTCTTC.

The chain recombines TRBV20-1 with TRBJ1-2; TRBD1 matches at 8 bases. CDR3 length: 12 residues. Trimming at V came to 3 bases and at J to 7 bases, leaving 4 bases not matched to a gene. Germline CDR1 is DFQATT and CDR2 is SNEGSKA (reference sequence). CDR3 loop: CSARDREVGYTF. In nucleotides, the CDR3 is TGCAGTGCTAGGGACAGGGAAGTTGGCTACACCTTC.

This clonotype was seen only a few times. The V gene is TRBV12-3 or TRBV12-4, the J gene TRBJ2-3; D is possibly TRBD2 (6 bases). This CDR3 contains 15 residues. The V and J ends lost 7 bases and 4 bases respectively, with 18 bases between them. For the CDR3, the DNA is TGTGCCAGCACCCCCGGGGATAGCGGAGCAGATACGCAGTATTTT. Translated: CASTPGDSGADTQYF.